Given below is one TCR beta chain in context. The antigen remains unidentified. The time point denotes: persistent/refractory GD, antithyroid drugs over 5 years with positive TRAb. PBMC RNA served as the TCR library source. The data are from a study of regulatory T cells in long-lasting Graves disease. Study-wide results and caveats: Only a small sample size was used, which may have cut accuracy. Favoring TRBV28, TRBJ1-2 and TRBJ2-5 was a feature seen in persistent disease. Newly diagnosed Graves' patients had higher TCR diversity than persistent ones. The study found persistent patients shared more public clonotypes (over 2,500) than new patients (over 850).

The CDR3 consists of 15 residues. V dropped 2 bases and J dropped 0 bases, with 8 bases sitting between them. Arm-PCR with iRepertoire HTBI primers amplified the CDR3 regions for these TCR beta libraries. Via MiXCR, TCRdb re-called the multiplex PCR reads, giving one row per CDR3 protein. The data hold about 660,000 distinct CDR3 sequences, with about 30% observed a single time. The receptor was isolated from a female donor with Graves disease. The chain has TRBV12-3 or TRBV12-4 and TRBJ2-4; no reliable D call. The sample consisted of peripheral blood mononuclear cells (PBMCs), taken when the disease was refractory, from a patient treated with antithyroid drugs. The chain's CDR3 is CASSLKTVAKNIQYF. In DNA, the CDR3 is TGTGCCAGCAGTTTAAAAACTGTAGCCAAAAACATTCAGTACTTC.